This T cell receptor beta chain derives from a study of glioma-infiltrating T cells after dendritic cell vaccination. Study-wide points: Higher pretreatment TIL content predicted longer progression-free time and survival. No direct clonality-survival link was found; a diverse polyclonal response may matter.

Turning to this clone: Its antigen remains unidentified.

The immunoSEQ assay amplified TCRB CDR3 from up to roughly 2 ug DNA. This table comes from immunoSEQ multiplex PCR, and its TCRdb copy is limited to in-frame clones, with some not included. This sample carries over 90,000 clones, around 81% of them seen once, and the ten largest clones take about 12%. Only patients with spare fresh-frozen tumor and over two years of follow-up were included. Per the germline V gene, CDR1 is SGHVS and CDR2 is FQNEAQ. This CDR3 is 15 amino acids long. V lost 3 bases, J lost 1 base, and 11 bases lay in between. V and J are TRBV7-8 and TRBJ2-3, with a tentative D call TRBD1 (6 bases). Material: blood, obtained before dendritic cell vaccination. This clonotype was obtained from a human donor with glioblastoma. The CDR3 coding sequence is TGTGCCAGCAGCTTCAGGGGTAGCGGCACAGATACGCAGTATTTT. It codes for CASSFRGSGTDTQYF.